The rows below give T cell receptor beta chains drawn from one sample of a study of regulatory T cells in long-lasting Graves disease. MiXCR was run by TCRdb on the multiplex PCR reads, yielding one entry per CDR3 protein. The data hold about 440,000 distinct CDR3 sequences, with about a sixth observed a single time. This sample was also put to use in a study of T cells in Graves' hyperthyroidism and ophthalmopathy.

This sample comprised peripheral blood mononuclear cells (PBMCs), obtained at new diagnosis, from a patient treated with antithyroid drugs. The receptors shown here come from a woman aged 18-30 years with Graves disease. The CDR3 runs from the conserved cysteine through the conserved F or W. D genes are given only for firm matches. Clone size is shown for a subset of rows, as once, few, many or a class of expanded clone.

v_gene: TRBV4-2; abundance: NA; j_gene: TRBJ2-1; d_gene: NA; CDR3nt: TGTGCCAGCAGCCAGCAGACTGGAAACAATGAGCAGTTCTTC; CDR3aa: CASSQQTGNNEQFF
v_gene: TRBV27; abundance: NA; j_gene: TRBJ1-1; d_gene: NA; CDR3nt: TGTGCCAGCAGTTTATCGGGGAAAACTGAAGCTTTCTTT; CDR3aa: CASSLSGKTEAFF
v_gene: TRBV28; abundance: many; j_gene: TRBJ2-3; d_gene: NA; CDR3nt: TGTGCCAGCAGTATCCCAGATACGCAGTATTTT; CDR3aa: CASSIPDTQYF
v_gene: TRBV7-9; abundance: NA; j_gene: TRBJ1-4; d_gene: NA; CDR3nt: TGTGCCAGCAGCTCCTCAACCAATAATGAAAAACTGTTTTTT; CDR3aa: CASSSSTNNEKLFF
v_gene: TRBV6-1; abundance: many; j_gene: TRBJ2-7; d_gene: TRBD2; CDR3nt: TGTGCCAGCAGGAGTTACCCTCCTAGCGGGAGTTACGAGCAGTACTTC; CDR3aa: CASRSYPPSGSYEQYF
v_gene: TRBV2; abundance: many; j_gene: TRBJ2-6; d_gene: NA; CDR3nt: TGTGCCAGCAGTGACCGAGAACTCCGCGCAGGTGGTATCTGGGCCAACGTCCTGACTTTC; CDR3aa: CASSDRELRAGGIWANVLTF
v_gene: TRBV28; abundance: many; j_gene: TRBJ2-1; d_gene: NA; CDR3nt: TGTGCCAGCAGTTTAGAGACTAACTGGAATGAGCAGTTCTTC; CDR3aa: CASSLETNWNEQFF
v_gene: TRBV20-1; abundance: NA; j_gene: TRBJ1-1; d_gene: NA; CDR3nt: TGCAGTGCTAGAAGGGGGGAGAACACTGAAGCTTTCTTT; CDR3aa: CSARRGENTEAFF
v_gene: TRBV4-1; abundance: few; j_gene: TRBJ2-1; d_gene: TRBD2; CDR3nt: TGCGCCAGCAGCCAAGTATCTGCGGGAGGTCGAGAGCAGTTCTTC; CDR3aa: CASSQVSAGGREQFF
v_gene: TRBV28; abundance: many; j_gene: TRBJ2-5; d_gene: NA; CDR3nt: TGTGCCAGCAGTTCCCGGGAGACCCAGTACTTC; CDR3aa: CASSSRETQYF
v_gene: TRBV30; abundance: many; j_gene: TRBJ1-5; d_gene: NA; CDR3nt: TGTGCCTGGAGTGATGGGGTGACTCAGCCCCAGCATTTT; CDR3aa: CAWSDGVTQPQHF
v_gene: TRBV7-3; abundance: NA; j_gene: TRBJ2-3; d_gene: NA; CDR3nt: TGTGCCAGCACCCTCGGGGTGGGGCCCACAGATACGCAGTATTTT; CDR3aa: CASTLGVGPTDTQYF
v_gene: TRBV5-6; abundance: few; j_gene: TRBJ2-3; d_gene: TRBD2; CDR3nt: TGTGCCAGCAGCTTGAGTAATAGCGGGAGGGCCACAGATACGCAGTATTTT; CDR3aa: CASSLSNSGRATDTQYF
v_gene: TRBV12-3/TRBV12-4; abundance: few; j_gene: TRBJ2-7; d_gene: NA; CDR3nt: TGTGCCAGCAGTTGGGGACTGATCTACGAGCAGTACTTC; CDR3aa: CASSWGLIYEQYF